Each of the 10 T cell receptor beta chains below was sequenced from the same sample in a study of OX40 agonist ivuxolimab in advanced cancers. The method was immunoSEQ multiplex PCR; TCRdb's version includes in-frame clones alone and lacks a portion of them. The sample has 35,000 to 45,000 clones, approximately 86% seen once; the top ten hold less than 25%. The input for sequencing was CD4+ or CD8+ T cells sorted from blood, taken in a trial of the OX40 agonist ivuxolimab. The source of these receptors is an adult with an advanced solid tumor such as melanoma, head and neck, liver or kidney cancer.

V gene TRBV6-1 combines with J gene TRBJ1-2, with D possibly TRBD1 on 5 matching bases. V was cut by 7 bases and J by 5 bases, with 11 bases left in between. This CDR3 contains 12 residues. CDR1 and CDR2 from the germline V gene are MNHNS and SASEGT. Here the CDR3 DNA reads TGTGCCAGCAACGGGGGGATTTATGGCTACACCTTC. Protein product: CASNGGIYGYTF.

V is TRBV10-1 and J is TRBJ1-2; D gene unclear. Germline CDR1 WNHNN, CDR2 SYGVQD (reference sequence). V lost 11 bases, J lost 4 bases, and 11 bases lay in between. CDR3 length: 11 residues. DNA for the CDR3: TGCGCCGGCACGAGAACCTATGGCTACACCTTC. Translating it yields CAGTRTYGYTF.

V is TRBV28 and J is TRBJ2-7; 7 bases match TRBD1. The CDR3 is made up of 13 amino acids. The germline V gene encodes CDR1 MDHEN and CDR2 SYDVKM. J lost 2 bases, V lost 7 bases, and 5 bases had no gene match. The CDR3 reads CASIGTATYEQYF. CDR3 DNA sequence: TGTGCCAGCATTGGGACAGCTACCTACGAGCAGTACTTC.

This clone was seen once. The chain employs TRBV27 and TRBJ2-3; perhaps TRBD2 as D (6 bases). Germline V lookup: CDR1 MNHEY, CDR2 SMNVEV (reference sequence). The CDR3 loop spans 17 amino acids. V was pared by 7 bases and J by 1 base, with 21 bases between. CDR3 sequence (DNA): TGTGCCAGCAACCCAGTAATGGGGGGAAGGGGCACAGATACGCAGTATTTT. Its translation is CASNPVMGGRGTDTQYF.

V and J are TRBV29-1 and TRBJ2-2, with 8 bases fitting TRBD1. The CDR3 totals 14 residues. The V and J ends lost 1 base and 7 bases, in that order; junction bases with no gene match: 5. Germline assignment: CDR1 SQVTM and CDR2 ANQGSEA. The DNA for the CDR3 is TGCAGCGTTGAAGGACAGGGGAAAATCGGGGAGCTGTTTTTT. Its translation: CSVEGQGKIGELFF.

This chain joins TRBV6-7 and TRBJ1-5; 8 nucleotides match TRBD1. TRBV6-7 is labeled an ORF, and its function is uncertain. After removal of 5 bases from V and 0 bases from J, the junction contained 6 bases not matched to a gene. This CDR3 is built from 16 residues. The CDR3 region is CASSPWDRSSNQPQHF. CDR3 sequence (DNA): TGTGCCAGCAGTCCGTGGGACAGGAGTAGCAATCAGCCCCAGCATTTT.

This sequence joins TRBV2 and TRBJ2-3, with 7 positions matching TRBD2. CDR1 SNHLY and CDR2 FYNNEI come from the germline V gene. This CDR3 spans 15 amino acids. V lost 3 bases to trimming and J lost 0 bases; unmatched junction nucleotides: 3. The DNA of the CDR3 is TGTGCCAGCAGTGACGTAGCGGGTAGCACAGATACGCAGTATTTT. Amino acid sequence: CASSDVAGSTDTQYF.

The genes are TRBV11-1 and TRBJ2-6; D ambiguous. V was shortened by 6 bases and J by 0 bases, with 9 bases between the two germline ends. Germline loops: CDR1 SGHAT, CDR2 FQDESV (reference sequence). CDR3 size: 15 residues. This chain's CDR3 is CASRLDASGANVLTF. Written as DNA, the CDR3 is TGTGCCAGCAGGCTGGACGCCTCTGGGGCCAACGTCCTGACTTTC.

The chain uses TRBV11-2 and TRBJ1-1; TRBD1 matches 10 bases. Germline loops: CDR1 SGHAT, CDR2 FQNNGV. This CDR3 is built from 15 residues. Losses at the gene ends were 3 bases for V and 4 bases for J; bases not matched to a gene: 5. The CDR3 DNA reads as TGTGCCAGCAGCTTCGGACAGGGGGGCGGCACTGAAGCTTTCTTT. It yields the protein CASSFGQGGGTEAFF.

The V and J genes are TRBV25-1 and TRBJ2-4, with D unclear. Germline CDR1 reads MGHDK; CDR2 reads SYGVNS. This CDR3 is built from 11 residues. V lost 5 bases and J lost 8, with 7 bases in between. CDR3 in DNA: TGTGCCAGCAGTATTTCGGACATTCAGTACTTC. Protein sequence: CASSISDIQYF.